These 21 T cell receptor beta chains were all obtained from the same sample, sequenced in a study of T-cell memory formation after mild COVID-19 (dated by TCRdb to the early 2020s). Preparation of the library involved 5' RACE. Sequencing instrument: Illumina NovaSeq 6000. The public sequencing data were trimmed at Q25 with fastp and processed into clonotypes with MiXCR by TCRdb, which kept only in-frame beta chains. Every CDR3 protein is listed once, alongside the most common genes and DNA of its rows. This sample has over 350,000 distinct CDR3 sequences in its table, and 20% to 30% of those were observed once. About 8.7% of the sample rests with the top ten. Sequencing was done on a sample of PBMCs or a T cell subset sorted from them (not recorded which). The receptors come from an adult woman who had mild COVID-19 (a few samples of this study predate the infection). The sample titles of this study are shuffled in the database, so cell type and time point are left out; the donor was told from shared clones.

This clonotype has only a few counts. The V and J genes are TRBV7-2 and TRBJ1-1; D is unresolved. V lost 2 bases and J lost 0, with 13 bases in between. This CDR3 is built from 16 residues. Germline V lookup: CDR1 SGHTA, CDR2 FQGNSA. The CDR3 sequence: CASSLYRTGMNTEAFF. The CDR3 bases are TGTGCCAGCAGCTTATACCGGACGGGGATGAACACTGAAGCTTTCTTT. The full variable domain, in which reference TRBV7-2 and TRBJ1-1 provide the parts outside the CDR3, is GAGVSQSPSNKVTEKGKDVELRCDPISGHTALYWYRQSLGQGLEFLIYFQGNSAPDKSGLPSDRFSAERTGGSVSTLTIQRTQQEDSAVYLCASSLYRTGMNTEAFFGQGTRLTVV.

This clonotype appeared many times. The V gene is TRBV29-1, the J gene TRBJ2-7; 10 bases fit TRBD1. The CDR3 extends over 15 amino acids. The V segment lost 2 bases and the J segment 3 bases; nucleotides outside the gene matches: 7. CDR1 and CDR2 (germline): SQVTM, ANQGSEA. The CDR3 loop reads CSVERSGQGGYEQYF. The CDR3 nucleotides read TGCAGCGTTGAACGGTCCGGACAGGGGGGCTACGAGCAGTACTTC.

This clonotype turned up a few times. This chain connects TRBV5-1 to TRBJ2-5, with 9 bases fitting TRBD2. Trimming removed 4 bases from V and 3 bases from J; junction bases left unmatched: 4. In germline, CDR1 is SGHRS, CDR2 YFSETQ. The CDR3 covers 14 residues. This CDR3 is CASSPVAGEETQYF. CDR3 in DNA: TGCGCCAGCAGCCCCGTAGCGGGGGAAGAGACCCAGTACTTC.

This clonotype appeared a few times. The chain recombines TRBV5-1 with TRBJ2-3; D possibly corresponds to TRBD2 (7 bases). Germline V gene sequence: CDR1 SGHRS, CDR2 YFSETQ. The germline V and J ends were trimmed by 4 bases and 4 bases, with 16 bases remaining between them. There are 15 residues in the CDR3. The CDR3 protein is CASSPKGGEADTQYF. Written as DNA, the CDR3 is TGCGCCAGCAGCCCCAAAGGGGGGGAAGCAGATACGCAGTATTTT.

A few counts support this clonotype. The chain is built from TRBV7-8 and TRBJ1-1; no clear D gene. Per the germline V gene, CDR1 is SGHVS and CDR2 is FQNEAQ. V was cut by 0 bases and J by 0 bases, with 8 bases left in between. CDR3 length: 15 amino acids. The CDR3 spells CASSLAAAMNTEAFF. The CDR3 DNA is TGTGCCAGCAGCTTAGCGGCAGCCATGAACACTGAAGCTTTCTTT.

This clonotype was counted a few times. The J gene is TRBJ1-1, the V gene TRBV19; a possible D gene is TRBD1 (5 bases). Trimming removed 3 bases from V and 5 bases from J, with 13 bases in between. The CDR3 is 14 residues long. Germline CDR1 and CDR2: LNHDA and SQIVND (reference sequence). The DNA for the CDR3 is TGTGCCAGTAGTATGGGGGAGGGTCGGACTGAAGCTTTCTTT. Translation: CASSMGEGRTEAFF.

This clonotype was seen more than once but under ten times. The V and J genes are TRBV7-3 and TRBJ2-6; 12 bases are a match to TRBD1. Trimming cost V 3 bases and J 1 base; bases outside gene matches: 10. The CDR3 covers 20 residues. Germline assignment: CDR1 SGHTA and CDR2 FQGTGA. The CDR3 nucleotides read TGTGCCAGCAGCTTCCCCCGGGACAGGGGGCAGGCTTCTGGGGCCAACGTCCTGACTTTC. Protein product: CASSFPRDRGQASGANVLTF. Filled out from reference TRBV7-3 and TRBJ2-6, the complete variable domain reads GAGVSQTPSNKVTEKGKYVELRCDPISGHTALYWYRQSLGQGPEFLIYFQGTGAADDSGLPNDRFFAVRPEGSVSTLKIQRTERGDSAVYLCASSFPRDRGQASGANVLTFGAGSRLTVL.

In DNA, the CDR3 is TGTGCCAGCGGTCATTCCGGGCTAGCGGGCCGAACCGGGGAGCTGTTTTTT. Its translation is CASGHSGLAGRTGELFF. This chain links TRBV11-1 with TRBJ2-2; 8 nucleotides align to TRBD2. This CDR3 contains 17 residues. Germline CDR1 SGHAT, CDR2 FQDESV (reference sequence). V was clipped by 8 bases and J by 5 bases; unmatched bases: 16.

The V call is TRBV7-8, the J call TRBJ2-3; 9 bases map to TRBD2. Germline V lookup: CDR1 SGHVS, CDR2 FQNEAQ. CDR3 length equals 15 residues. The V and J ends lost 0 bases and 6 bases, in that order; junction bases with no gene match: 4. The CDR3 sequence is CASSLASGGLDTQYF. CDR3 sequence (DNA): TGTGCCAGCAGCTTAGCTAGCGGGGGCCTTGATACGCAGTATTTT.

The chain employs TRBV20-1 and TRBJ2-5; D is possibly TRBD1 or TRBD2 (5 bases each). Germline V lookup: CDR1 DFQATT, CDR2 SNEGSKA (reference sequence). The V end was cut by 1 base, the J end by 2 bases, with 11 bases between. The CDR3 contains 14 residues. CDR3 in amino acids: CSARGGTSQETQYF. CDR3 sequence (DNA): TGCAGTGCTAGAGGGGGGACGTCACAAGAGACCCAGTACTTC.

About this clonotype: The CDR3 does not end in the conserved phenylalanine or tryptophan, so this is likely a read error. The chain employs TRBV4-1 and TRBJ2-5, with 9 nucleotides matching TRBD1. V dropped 3 bases and J dropped 4; count of bases not matched to a gene: 6. CDR1 MGHRA and CDR2 YSYEKL come from the germline V gene. The CDR3 has 15 amino acids. In DNA form, the CDR3 reads TGCGCCAGCAGCCAGGGCGGGACAGGGTCAGAGACCCAGTACTTA. Its translation: CASSQGGTGSETQYL.

The chain has TRBV9 and TRBJ1-1; D ambiguous. The length of the CDR3 is 13 residues. V lost 0 bases to trimming and J lost 8 bases, with 11 bases between them. CDR1 SGDLS and CDR2 YYNGEE come from the germline V gene. Here the CDR3 reads CASSVEVLGEAFF. CDR3 sequence (DNA): TGTGCCAGCAGCGTAGAAGTATTAGGGGAAGCTTTCTTT.

The gene calls are TRBV7-3 and TRBJ2-4, with D possibly being TRBD1 (5 bases). V lost 0 bases and J 0 bases, leaving 9 bases between the germline ends. The CDR3 is made up of 16 amino acids. Germline CDR1 SGHTA, CDR2 FQGTGA. Here the CDR3 reads CASSLTGALAKNIQYF. The CDR3 DNA is TGTGCCAGCAGCTTAACAGGGGCCTTAGCCAAAAACATTCAGTACTTC. The whole variable domain, filled in from reference TRBV7-3 and TRBJ2-4, reads GAGVSQTPSNKVTEKGKYVELRCDPISGHTALYWYRQSLGQGPEFLIYFQGTGAADDSGLPNDRFFAVRPEGSVSTLKIQRTERGDSAVYLCASSLTGALAKNIQYFGAGTRLSVL.

The CDR3 spells CASSLWAGVNTEAFF. CDR3 DNA sequence: TGTGCCAGCAGCCTATGGGCAGGAGTGAACACTGAAGCTTTCTTT. The chain is built from TRBV14 and TRBJ1-1; unclear D gene. V was clipped by 4 bases and J by 0 bases, with 12 bases between them. This CDR3 is built from 15 residues. Germline V lookup: CDR1 SGHDN, CDR2 FVKESK.

This clonotype was detected only a few times. The chain couples TRBV11-3 to TRBJ2-1; 9 nucleotides line up with TRBD2. Germline V gene lookup returns CDR1 SGHNT and CDR2 YENEEA. The CDR3 is made up of 15 amino acids. Trimming took 0 bases from V and 5 from J; bases not matched to a gene: 2. In nucleotides, the CDR3 is TGTGCCAGCAGCTTAGAGCTAGCGGGGCACAATGAGCAGTTCTTC. Amino acid sequence: CASSLELAGHNEQFF. The full variable domain, its missing parts supplied by reference TRBV11-3 and TRBJ2-1, is EAGVVQSPRYKIIEKKQPVAFWCNPISGHNTLYWYLQNLGQGPELLIRYENEEAVDDSQLPKDRFSAERLKGVDSTLKIQPAELGDSAVYLCASSLELAGHNEQFFGPGTRLTVL.

The V gene is TRBV12-3 or TRBV12-4, the J gene TRBJ1-1; the D gene is possibly TRBD1 (5 bases). The CDR3 contains 14 residues. V was cut by 7 bases and J by 5 bases, with 17 bases left in between. CDR3 region: CASTSSFQGTEAFF. DNA of the CDR3: TGTGCCAGCACCAGTAGCTTCCAGGGTACTGAAGCTTTCTTT.

This clonotype was seen more than once but under ten times. The chain carries TRBV7-2 and TRBJ1-2; TRBD1 might be the D (6 bases). CDR1 is SGHTA, CDR2 FQGNSA, per germline. The CDR3 contains 15 residues. The V and J ends lost 1 base and 6 bases respectively, with 15 bases between them. The DNA for the CDR3 is TGTGCCAGCAGCTTAGGGCACAGGGACCATAATGGCTACACCTTC. Amino acid sequence: CASSLGHRDHNGYTF.

This clonotype showed up just a few times. The chain employs TRBV5-4 and TRBJ2-7, with TRBD2 matching 9 bases. The CDR3 is 15 amino acids. The V gene's germline CDR1 is SGHNT and CDR2 YYREEE (reference sequence). The J segment lost 6 bases and the V segment lost 4 bases, leaving 11 bases of the junction unmatched. Written as DNA, the CDR3 is TGTGCCAGCAGCGTCCGCGGGAGGGCCAAGGGCGAGCAGTACTTC. This translates into CASSVRGRAKGEQYF.

The gene calls are TRBV18 and TRBJ1-1; D unclear. This CDR3 has 13 amino acids. V lost 8 bases and J 0 bases, leaving 10 bases between the germline ends. Germline CDR1 reads KGHSH; CDR2 reads LQKENI. The CDR3 DNA reads TGTGCCAGCCATTTACGGGTGAACACTGAAGCTTTCTTT. It translates to CASHLRVNTEAFF.

V and J are TRBV2 and TRBJ1-5, with D uncertain. Trimming shortened V by 9 bases and J by 0 bases, and 18 bases separated the two germline ends. CDR1 and CDR2 (germline): SNHLY, FYNNEI. The CDR3 runs 16 residues. CDR3 nucleotides: TGTGCCAGTAGACCGACGGCAGGTCATAGCAATCAGCCCCAGCATTTT. Protein: CASRPTAGHSNQPQHF.

This clonotype was seen more than once but under ten times. The rearrangement joins TRBV5-4 to TRBJ1-6, with 8 positions matching TRBD1. Germline V gene lookup returns CDR1 SGHNT and CDR2 YYREEE (reference sequence). V dropped 4 bases and J dropped 7; count of bases not matched to a gene: 7. This CDR3 has 15 residues. CDR3 amino acids: CASSPAGTGNSPLHF. CDR3 in DNA: TGTGCCAGCAGCCCCGCCGGGACAGGCAATTCACCCCTCCACTTT.